What follows are 26 T cell receptor beta chains derived from one specimen sequenced in a study of blood T cell repertoires in COVID-19. Sequenced by immunoSEQ multiplex PCR; TCRdb stores in-frame clones only, minus some. The table has some 500,000 clones, less than 90% seen once. The specimen was peripheral blood. The receptors were sampled from a woman aged 45-60 years with COVID-19, enrolled during active disease.

This chain links TRBV7-9 with TRBJ2-3; 12 positions match TRBD1. Germline CDR1 and CDR2: SEHNR and FQNEAQ (reference sequence). The CDR3 is made up of 19 amino acids. V dropped 8 bases and J dropped 3; count of bases not matched to a gene: 18. The CDR3 reads CASLPSGIAGQGATDTQYF. CDR3 DNA: TGTGCCAGCCTACCCTCCGGGATAGCGGGACAGGGGGCTACAGATACGCAGTATTTT. Complete variable domain (other parts from reference TRBV7-9 and TRBJ2-3): DTGVSQNPRHKITKRGQNVTFRCDPISEHNRLYWYRQTLGQGPEFLTYFQNEAQLEKSRLLSDRFSAERPKGSFSTLEIQRTEQGDSAMYLCASLPSGIAGQGATDTQYFGPGTRLTVL.

The chain has TRBV5-4 and TRBJ1-2; tentatively, D is TRBD1 (5 bases). With 3 bases removed from V and 4 bases from J, the gap between germline ends came to 19 bases. The V gene's germline CDR1 is SGHNT and CDR2 YYREEE (reference sequence). The CDR3 contains 16 residues. DNA of the CDR3: TGTGCCAGCAGCTCAGGGCAGGTTACCTCTACCTATGGCTACACCTTC. Encoded protein: CASSSGQVTSTYGYTF.

The V call is TRBV19, the J call TRBJ1-1; D uncertain. The CDR3 length is 14 residues. Germline-derived CDR1 and CDR2 are LNHDA and SQIVND (reference sequence). With 7 bases removed from V and 0 bases from J, the gap between germline ends came to 12 bases. CDR3: CASNRRELNTEAFF. Here the CDR3 DNA reads TGTGCCAGTAATAGACGGGAGCTGAACACTGAAGCTTTCTTT.

This chain uses TRBV14 with TRBJ2-7; D is unresolved. This CDR3 has 13 amino acids. The V and J ends lost 0 bases and 3 bases respectively, with 6 bases between them. The germline CDR1 and CDR2 sequences are SGHDN and FVKESK. The CDR3 here is CASSQDRFYEQYF. CDR3 DNA sequence: TGTGCCAGCAGCCAAGACCGGTTCTACGAGCAGTACTTC.

This chain links TRBV6-6 with TRBJ1-2; 7 bases fit TRBD1. V gave up 5 bases and J gave up 0 bases; unmatched junction bases: 0. CDR1 MNHNY and CDR2 SVGAGI come from the germline V gene (reference sequence). CDR3 size: 13 residues. CDR3 sequence reads: CASSQGANYGYTF. CDR3 in DNA: TGTGCCAGCAGTCAGGGGGCTAACTATGGCTACACCTTC.

This clone was counted once. Other DNA sequences in the same sample also yield this CDR3. This rearrangement joins TRBV9 to TRBJ1-2, with D perhaps TRBD1 (5 bases). Germline V CDR1 and CDR2: SGDLS, YYNGEE. The CDR3 runs to 14 residues. The V end lost 0 bases, the J end lost 4 bases, and 10 bases lay between the germline ends. The CDR3 DNA reads as TGTGCCAGCAGCGTAGACGGGGGACTCTATGGCTACACCTTC. It translates to CASSVDGGLYGYTF.

This clone occurred once. The chain uses TRBV3-1 (or the pseudogene TRBV3-2) and TRBJ1-1, with a tentative D call TRBD1 (6 bases). Germline values: CDR1 LGHDT, CDR2 YNNKEL (reference sequence). V lost 0 bases and J 4 bases, leaving 12 bases between the germline ends. The CDR3 sequence is 15 residues long. The CDR3 region has the DNA TGTGCCAGCAGCCAAGACCCCACAGGGTTCACTGAAGCTTTCTTT. This sequence encodes CASSQDPTGFTEAFF.

In its sample, this clone was seen once. The chain couples TRBV6-1 to TRBJ2-6; 8 bases are a match to TRBD1. The V gene's germline CDR1 is MNHNS and CDR2 SASEGT. J lost 0 bases, V lost 4 bases, and 8 bases had no gene match. This CDR3 is built from 18 residues. For the CDR3, the DNA is TGTGCCAGCAGTGTGCCGGGACAGGAGCTCTCTGGGGCCAACGTCCTGACTTTC. Its protein product is CASSVPGQELSGANVLTF.

The chain has TRBV10-3 and TRBJ1-3, with D unresolved. Germline V gene data show CDR1 as ENHRY and CDR2 as SYGVKD. CDR3 length equals 16 residues. The V end lost 0 bases, the J end lost 1 base, and 10 bases lay between the germline ends. The CDR3 is CAISESRVRSGNTIYF. The DNA of the CDR3 is TGTGCCATCAGTGAGTCGAGGGTACGATCTGGAAACACCATATATTTT.

This chain links TRBV24-1 with TRBJ2-2; D perhaps matches TRBD2 (6 bases). This CDR3 contains 18 residues. The germline gives CDR1 KGHDR, CDR2 SFDVKD. Trimming took 0 bases from V and 3 from J, leaving 16 bases between them. CDR3 residues: CATSDLALGGDYTGELFF. For the CDR3, the DNA is TGTGCCACCAGTGATTTGGCCCTCGGAGGGGACTACACCGGGGAGCTGTTTTTT.

V is TRBV9 and J is TRBJ1-1, with D perhaps TRBD1 (6 bases). CDR3 size: 15 residues. Germline loops: CDR1 SGDLS, CDR2 YYNGEE. With 3 bases removed from V and 1 base from J, the gap between germline ends came to 13 bases. The CDR3 DNA reads as TGTGCCAGCAGCGCCGATGGCAGGGGGAACACTGAAGCTTTCTTT. Its protein product is CASSADGRGNTEAFF.

This clone showed up just a few times. V gene TRBV5-4 combines with J gene TRBJ1-1; unclear D gene. There are 15 residues in the CDR3. CDR1 is SGHNT, CDR2 YYREEE, per germline (reference sequence). Deletions cut 4 bases from V and 0 bases from J, with 13 bases between. This CDR3 is CASSATRGMNTEAFF. The CDR3 DNA is TGTGCCAGCAGCGCCACCCGGGGTATGAACACTGAAGCTTTCTTT.

This rearrangement joins TRBV28 to TRBJ2-7; a possible D gene is TRBD1 (6 bases). The germline V and J ends were trimmed by 2 bases and 3 bases, with 8 bases remaining between them. The germline V gene encodes CDR1 MDHEN and CDR2 SYDVKM. CDR3 length: 13 amino acids. As DNA, the CDR3 is TGTGCCAGCAGTTTAGGGACACTCTACGAGCAGTACTTC. As protein: CASSLGTLYEQYF.

This rearrangement joins TRBV5-4 to TRBJ1-3; D gene ambiguous. CDR1 and CDR2 from the germline V gene are SGHNT and YYREEE (reference sequence). V lost 3 bases to trimming and J lost 4 bases, with 11 bases between them. The CDR3 sequence is 14 residues long. CDR3 in amino acids: CASSSDLVGNTIYF. CDR3 bases: TGTGCCAGCAGCTCGGACTTGGTGGGAAACACCATATATTTT.

This chain links TRBV27 with TRBJ1-5; 8 nucleotides agree with TRBD1. From germline, CDR1 is MNHEY and CDR2 SMNVEV (reference sequence). CDR3 length: 16 residues. With V trimmed by 5 bases and J by 2 bases, 8 bases remained unmatched. The CDR3 protein is CASSPRQGKGNQPQHF. DNA for the CDR3: TGTGCCAGCAGTCCTCGACAGGGGAAGGGCAATCAGCCCCAGCATTTT.

The chain employs TRBV5-1 and TRBJ1-2; 8 bases match TRBD1. The germline CDR1 and CDR2 sequences are SGHRS and YFSETQ. V lost 0 bases and J lost 5; bases outside the gene matches: 9. The CDR3 spans 16 residues. CDR3 in DNA: TGCGCCAGCAGCTTGGAAAGACAGGGGCTTAGGTATGGCTACACCTTC. Amino acids: CASSLERQGLRYGYTF.

The chain combines TRBV24-1 with TRBJ2-3, with TRBD2 as a possible D gene (5 bases). Trimming took off 3 bases at V and 2 bases at J, with 11 bases between the two ends. The germline V gene has CDR1 KGHDR and CDR2 SFDVKD. The CDR3 loop spans 15 amino acids. The CDR3: CATSDSASITDTQYF. The DNA of the CDR3 is TGTGCCACCAGTGATAGCGCTAGCATCACAGATACGCAGTATTTT.

This clone is a singleton in its sample. V and J are TRBV5-1 and TRBJ2-3; TRBD2 matches 9 bases. This CDR3 is 16 amino acids long. Germline trimming cut 0 bases from V and 6 bases from J; bases unmatched to any gene: 8. Germline V gene sequence: CDR1 SGHRS, CDR2 YFSETQ. CDR3 nucleotides: TGCGCCAGCAGCTTGGCAGGCGGGGGGGCTGGGGATACGCAGTATTTT. As protein: CASSLAGGGAGDTQYF.

The chain employs TRBV27 and TRBJ1-2; D is ambiguous. This CDR3 is built from 12 residues. The V end lost 3 bases, the J end lost 5 bases, and 7 bases lay between the germline ends. Germline V CDR1 and CDR2: MNHEY, SMNVEV (reference sequence). As DNA, the CDR3 is TGTGCCAGCAGTTTGAAACTGTATGGCTACACCTTC. Its translation: CASSLKLYGYTF.

V gene TRBV9 combines with J gene TRBJ1-1, with 8 positions matching TRBD1. V shed 5 bases, J shed 0 bases, and the junction held 12 bases outside the gene matches. The CDR3 covers 17 residues. Germline-derived CDR1 and CDR2 are SGDLS and YYNGEE. CDR3 loop: CASREPGTGDLNTEAFF. The CDR3 bases are TGTGCCAGCAGGGAGCCTGGGACAGGAGACCTGAACACTGAAGCTTTCTTT.

V and J are TRBV5-1 and TRBJ1-4; 7 nucleotides agree with TRBD1. Trimming removed 3 bases from V and 4 bases from J; junction bases left unmatched: 9. The V gene's germline CDR1 is SGHRS and CDR2 YFSETQ. CDR3 size: 16 residues. This chain's CDR3 is CASSSSGQPSNEKLFF. As DNA, the CDR3 is TGCGCCAGCAGCTCCTCGGGACAGCCCAGTAATGAAAAACTGTTTTTT.

The rearrangement uses TRBV3-1 (or the pseudogene TRBV3-2) and TRBJ1-1, with D possibly TRBD1 on 6 matching bases. Germline V gives CDR1 LGHDT, CDR2 YNNKEL (reference sequence). This CDR3 is 13 amino acids long. Trimming stripped 4 bases from V and 7 bases from J, with 13 bases between. CDR3 sequence: CASSRGQSIEAFF. The CDR3 DNA is TGTGCCAGCAGCCGAGGACAGTCTATTGAAGCTTTCTTT.

The rearrangement uses TRBV19 and TRBJ2-7; 9 bases map to TRBD2. With 5 bases clipped from V and 7 bases from J, the junction kept 12 bases outside the gene matches. CDR1 LNHDA and CDR2 SQIVND come from the germline V gene (reference sequence). The CDR3 extends over 15 amino acids. The CDR3 spells CASSALEAGGREQYF. The CDR3 nucleotides read TGTGCCAGTAGTGCCCTGGAAGCGGGGGGTAGAGAGCAGTACTTC. Full variable domain (rest looked up from reference TRBV19 and TRBJ2-7): DGGITQSPKYLFRKEGQNVTLSCEQNLNHDAMYWYRQDPGQGLRLIYYSQIVNDFQKGDIAEGYSVSREKKESFPLTVTSAQKNPTAFYLCASSALEAGGREQYFGPGTRLTVT.

The chain carries TRBV11-2 and TRBJ1-6, with D possibly TRBD1 on 5 matching bases. The V gene lost 1 base and the J gene lost 5 bases, with 9 bases spanning the gap. The CDR3 has 15 residues. Germline CDR1 reads SGHAT; CDR2 reads FQNNGV. The CDR3 DNA reads as TGTGCCAGCAGCTTAGCAGGGCAGCATAATTCACCCCTCCACTTT. It is translated as CASSLAGQHNSPLHF.

The chain combines TRBV19 with TRBJ1-5; 7 bases are shared with TRBD1. The CDR3 is 14 amino acids. J gave up 7 bases and V 7 bases, and 10 bases lay outside the gene matches. The V gene's germline CDR1 is LNHDA and CDR2 SQIVND (reference sequence). CDR3 DNA sequence: TGTGCCAGTATCGAGACAGGGCGGAACCAGCCCCAGCATTTT. Protein product: CASIETGRNQPQHF.

CDR3 DNA sequence: TGTGCCAGCAGTTTATATCCCTTGGGGACAGGGAATAATTCACCCCTCCACTTT. It encodes CASSLYPLGTGNNSPLHF. V is TRBV27 and J is TRBJ1-6; 9 nucleotides align to TRBD1. CDR3 length: 18 amino acids. After removal of 1 base from V and 5 bases from J, the junction contained 9 bases not matched to a gene. CDR1 is MNHEY and CDR2 is SMNVEV in the germline V gene (reference sequence).